This passage covers 8 T cell receptor beta chains from one sample sequenced in a study of blood T cell repertoires in COVID-19. Profiling relied on immunoSEQ multiplex PCR, and the TCRdb table lists in-frame clones only, not all of them. The sample lists 280,000 or so clones; over 75% were seen once. The sample consisted of peripheral blood. The receptor set was obtained from a human donor in a cohort sampled during active COVID-19.

V gene TRBV6-5 combines with J gene TRBJ2-2; perhaps TRBD2 as D (5 bases). The germline gives CDR1 MNHEY, CDR2 SVGAGI. The length of the CDR3 is 15 residues. Trimming shortened V by 6 bases and J by 5 bases, and 16 bases separated the two germline ends. Here the CDR3 DNA reads TGTGCCAGCAGACTAGAGCAAACTTCAACCGGGGAGCTGTTTTTT. This codes for CASRLEQTSTGELFF.

The chain recombines TRBV5-4 with TRBJ1-5; D unresolved. This CDR3 comprises 13 residues. With 0 bases removed from V and 4 bases from J, the gap between germline ends came to 5 bases. Germline CDR1 reads SGHNT; CDR2 reads YYREEE (reference sequence). In nucleotides, the CDR3 is TGTGCCAGCAGCTTGGACAGTAATCAGCCCCAGCATTTT. Translated, it gives CASSLDSNQPQHF.

The chain combines TRBV3-1 (or the pseudogene TRBV3-2) with TRBJ1-1; D gene uncertain. Trimming cost V 0 bases and J 1 base, with 15 bases left between them. The CDR3 has 17 residues. Germline CDR1 and CDR2: LGHDT and YNNKEL (reference sequence). The CDR3 bases are TGTGCCAGCAGCCAAGACAAGATCGCAGGATGGAACACTGAAGCTTTCTTT. Protein: CASSQDKIAGWNTEAFF.

The chain uses TRBV5-1 and TRBJ1-1; the match to TRBD1 covers 12 bases. Germline V gene data show CDR1 as SGHRS and CDR2 as YFSETQ. J was trimmed by 10 bases and V by 0 bases; bases with no gene match: 10. The CDR3 loop spans 16 amino acids. CDR3 sequence (DNA): TGCGCCAGCAGCTTGGGCGCCGGGACAGGGGGCCAGGGAGCTTTCTTT. It codes for CASSLGAGTGGQGAFF. Together with reference TRBV5-1 and TRBJ1-1, the CDR3 gives the full variable domain: KAGVTQTPRYLIKTRGQQVTLSCSPISGHRSVSWYQQTPGQGLQFLFEYFSETQRNKGNFPGRFSGRQFSNSRSEMNVSTLELGDSALYLCASSLGAGTGGQGAFFGQGTRLTVV.

A word on this clone: This sample includes further DNA sequences coding for the same CDR3. V and J are TRBV5-1 and TRBJ2-1, with 7 nucleotides matching TRBD2. The CDR3 totals 14 residues. V trimming: 4 bases; J trimming: 0 bases; junction bases outside the gene matches: 1. Germline CDR1 reads SGHRS; CDR2 reads YFSETQ. The CDR3 DNA follows: TGCGCCAGCAGCCCGGGAGGCTCCTACAATGAGCAGTTCTTC. Its translation: CASSPGGSYNEQFF.

The genes are TRBV24-1 and TRBJ2-5; TRBD2 aligns across 7 bases. This CDR3 is 16 amino acids long. Germline V gene sequence: CDR1 KGHDR, CDR2 SFDVKD. With V trimmed by 3 bases and J by 2 bases, 8 bases remained unmatched. The CDR3 region is CATSDRASGPQETQYF. The CDR3 DNA is TGTGCCACCAGTGATAGGGCTAGCGGCCCACAAGAGACCCAGTACTTC.

The chain recombines TRBV4-2 with TRBJ2-7; 9 bases are shared with TRBD1. J lost 2 bases, V lost 4 bases, and 3 bases had no gene match. CDR3 length: 14 residues. Per the germline V gene, CDR1 is LGHNA and CDR2 is YNFKEQ. CDR3 loop: CASSPDRGAYEQYF. CDR3 sequence (DNA): TGTGCCAGCAGCCCGGACAGGGGCGCCTACGAGCAGTACTTC.

V is TRBV7-8 and J is TRBJ2-5; D unresolved. CDR3 length: 16 residues. Looked up from germline, CDR1 is SGHVS and CDR2 is FQNEAQ. The germline V and J ends were trimmed by 3 bases and 1 base, with 15 bases remaining between them. The CDR3 here is CASSFRVQDRQETQYF. CDR3 in DNA: TGTGCCAGCAGCTTCAGAGTGCAGGATCGCCAAGAGACCCAGTACTTC.